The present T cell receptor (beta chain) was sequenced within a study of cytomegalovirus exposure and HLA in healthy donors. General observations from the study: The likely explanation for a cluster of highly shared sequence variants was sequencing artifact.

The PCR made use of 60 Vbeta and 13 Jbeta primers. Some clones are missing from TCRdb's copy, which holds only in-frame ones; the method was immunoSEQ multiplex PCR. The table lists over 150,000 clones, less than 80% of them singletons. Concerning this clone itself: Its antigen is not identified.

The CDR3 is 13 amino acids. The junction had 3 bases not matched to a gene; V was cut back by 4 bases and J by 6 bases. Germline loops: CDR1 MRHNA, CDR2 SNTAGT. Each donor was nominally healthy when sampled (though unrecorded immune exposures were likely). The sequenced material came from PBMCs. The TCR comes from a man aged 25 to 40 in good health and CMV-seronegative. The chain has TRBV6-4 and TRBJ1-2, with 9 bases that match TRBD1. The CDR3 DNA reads TGTGCCAGCAGTGCGGGACAGGGCAATGGCTACACCTTC. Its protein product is CASSAGQGNGYTF.